This T cell receptor beta chain was observed in a study of beta chain features in type 1 diabetes. Comment on this clone: Its antigen is as yet unknown.

Isolated RNA was reverse transcribed in full, so expressed TCRB transcripts were sequenced. Libraries were prepared by immunoSEQ multiplex PCR; TCRdb keeps only in-frame clonotypes and omits some of them. Here the sample spans more than 300,000 clones, roughly 12% being singletons. Study observations and caveats: More deletions and fewer insertions at VDJ junctions were seen in type 1 diabetes patients.

The CDR3 totals 14 residues. CDR1 SGHTA and CDR2 FQGNSA come from the germline V gene. V lost 4 bases, J lost 0 bases, and 10 bases lay in between. The chain joins TRBV7-2 to TRBJ2-7, with D unresolved. Sequenced input: naive CD4+ T cells from blood. The clonotype was recovered from a man between 18 and 29 years old in good health. CDR3 sequence: CASSSTYTSYEQYF. In DNA form, the CDR3 reads TGTGCCAGCAGCTCGACATACACCTCCTACGAGCAGTACTTC.